The 14 T cell receptor beta chains listed next were all sequenced from one sample in a study of shared clonotypes between healthy human individuals. Assay used: immunoSEQ multiplex PCR; TCRdb lists only in-frame clones, some missing. Of 2,100,000 or so clones listed, 95% are singletons. The source material was naive CD4+ T cells sorted from blood. Sample subset: CD45RA+ positively selected. These receptors were obtained from a young man in good health.

The chain employs TRBV30 and TRBJ2-7, with 12 bases lining up with TRBD1. V was clipped by 5 bases and J by 4 bases; unmatched bases: 9. From germline, CDR1 is GTSNPN and CDR2 SVGIG (reference sequence). The CDR3 consists of 15 residues. This CDR3 reads CAWGARDRGRYEQYF. DNA of the CDR3: TGTGCCTGGGGCGCTCGGGACAGGGGGCGATACGAGCAGTACTTC.

The chain has TRBV11-2 and TRBJ2-7; the match to TRBD2 covers 11 bases. Germline CDR1 SGHAT, CDR2 FQNNGV. The CDR3 runs 15 residues. V shed 4 bases and J 3 bases; nucleotides not matched to a gene: 5. In nucleotides, the CDR3 is TGTGCCAGCAGCTATGACCTAGCGGGAGGCTACGAGCAGTACTTC. Its translation: CASSYDLAGGYEQYF.

As regards this clone: Additional DNA sequences in this sample encode the identical CDR3. The chain recombines TRBV28 with TRBJ1-5; TRBD1 matches at 9 bases. After removal of 6 bases from V and 2 bases from J, the junction contained 5 bases not matched to a gene. CDR1 and CDR2 (germline): MDHEN, SYDVKM. The CDR3 extends over 15 amino acids. The CDR3 nucleotides are TGTGCCAGCAGCCTACAGGGGGCGGGCAATCAGCCCCAGCATTTT. It encodes CASSLQGAGNQPQHF. Full variable domain (remainder filled in from reference TRBV28 and TRBJ1-5): DVKVTQSSRYLVKRTGEKVFLECVQDMDHENMFWYRQDPGLGLRLIYFSYDVKMKEKGDIPEGYSVSREKKERFSLILESASTNQTSMYLCASSLQGAGNQPQHFGDGTRLSIL.

This clone was counted a single time. This chain uses TRBV15 with TRBJ2-6; 8 nucleotides agree with TRBD1. The ends lost 7 bases at V and 2 bases at J; junction bases unmatched: 10. CDR3 length equals 17 residues. Germline-derived CDR1 and CDR2 are LNHNV and YYDKDF (reference sequence). The CDR3 reads CATTRRTGTTGANVLTF. The CDR3 region has the DNA TGTGCCACCACGCGTAGGACAGGGACAACTGGGGCCAACGTCCTGACTTTC.

V gene TRBV28 combines with J gene TRBJ2-5, with D possibly called TRBD1 or TRBD2 (6 bases each). The CDR3 runs to 15 residues. CDR1 is MDHEN, CDR2 SYDVKM, per germline. The V end was cut by 3 bases, the J end by 2 bases, with 13 bases between. The CDR3 region is CASSFRRGGQETQYF. CDR3 nucleotides: TGTGCCAGCAGTTTTCGTAGAGGGGGGCAAGAGACCCAGTACTTC.

The chain is built from TRBV5-6 and TRBJ2-1, with a tentative D call TRBD2 (6 bases). Germline V gene lookup returns CDR1 SGHDT and CDR2 YYEEEE. This CDR3 is built from 14 residues. The V end was cut by 2 bases, the J end by 5 bases, with 11 bases between. CDR3 loop: CASSLWGVNNEQFF. CDR3 bases: TGTGCCAGCAGCTTATGGGGGGTCAACAATGAGCAGTTCTTC.

V is TRBV6-5 and J is TRBJ2-1, with D possibly TRBD2 on 6 matching bases. The germline V gene has CDR1 MNHEY and CDR2 SVGAGI. The germline V and J ends were trimmed by 8 bases and 0 bases, with 14 bases remaining between them. The CDR3 sequence is 15 residues long. CDR3 residues: CASARGLTSYNEQFF. The CDR3 region has the DNA TGTGCCAGCGCGCGGGGACTGACCTCCTACAATGAGCAGTTCTTC.

This clone was observed once. V usage is TRBV6-1 and J usage is TRBJ2-5; 8 nucleotides agree with TRBD1. This CDR3 spans 16 amino acids. Trimming removed 0 bases from V and 4 bases from J; junction bases left unmatched: 7. Germline loops: CDR1 MNHNS, CDR2 SASEGT. The CDR3 coding sequence is TGTGCCAGCAGTGAAGCGCGACTGACAGGGGTAGAGACCCAGTACTTC. It translates to CASSEARLTGVETQYF.

The chain couples TRBV7-2 to TRBJ1-1; 10 bases align to TRBD1. Germline CDR1 reads SGHTA; CDR2 reads FQGNSA. CDR3 size: 17 residues. The trim removed 5 bases at V and 3 bases at J, leaving 12 bases unmatched. CDR3 DNA sequence: TGTGCCAGCAGCACTGACAGGGGGCTGTTTAAGGACACTGAAGCTTTCTTT. The encoded protein is CASSTDRGLFKDTEAFF. The variable domain in full, completed from reference TRBV7-2 and TRBJ1-1, reads GAGVSQSPSNKVTEKGKDVELRCDPISGHTALYWYRQSLGQGLEFLIYFQGNSAPDKSGLPSDRFSAERTGGSVSTLTIQRTQQEDSAVYLCASSTDRGLFKDTEAFFGQGTRLTVV.

The chain links TRBV19 to TRBJ1-5; tentatively, D is TRBD1 (6 bases). V was clipped by 5 bases and J by 5 bases, with 13 bases between them. This CDR3 has 14 amino acids. From germline, CDR1 is LNHDA and CDR2 SQIVND (reference sequence). The CDR3: CASSPGQKHQPQHF. In DNA form, the CDR3 reads TGTGCCAGTAGTCCCGGACAGAAACATCAGCCCCAGCATTTT.

The CDR3 DNA follows: TGTGCCAGAGTAATGGAAGGGGGACCGCTGACCCATTACGAGCAGTACTTC. Translating it yields CARVMEGGPLTHYEQYF. The chain couples TRBV5-5 to TRBJ2-7; D perhaps matches TRBD1 (6 bases). The CDR3 runs to 17 residues. The germline V and J ends were trimmed by 8 bases and 4 bases, with 28 bases remaining between them. Germline CDR1 reads SGHKS; CDR2 reads YYEKEE (reference sequence).

With respect to this clone: Additional DNA sequences in this sample encode the identical CDR3. This rearrangement joins TRBV7-2 to TRBJ2-7; 10 positions match TRBD1. The CDR3 sequence is 15 residues long. With 4 bases clipped from V and 3 bases from J, the junction kept 6 bases outside the gene matches. Per the germline V gene, CDR1 is SGHTA and CDR2 is FQGNSA. The CDR3 sequence: CASSSTGTGVYEQYF. In nucleotides, the CDR3 is TGTGCCAGCAGCTCAACCGGGACAGGGGTCTACGAGCAGTACTTC.

The table lists this clone with a count of one. The chain employs TRBV21-1 and TRBJ1-5; no check of the table's D call, TRBD1, against the DNA was made. TRBV21-1 is shown as a pseudogene. This CDR3 spans 13 amino acids. The CDR3 DNA follows: TGTGCCAGCAAGGACAACTCGAGTCAGCCCCAGCATTTT. Amino acids: CASKDNSSQPQHF.

The rearrangement joins TRBV4-2 to TRBJ2-4, with 13 bases aligning to TRBD2. Germline loops: CDR1 LGHNA, CDR2 YNFKEQ. The length of the CDR3 is 17 residues. Trimming cost V 4 bases and J 5 bases; bases outside gene matches: 8. CDR3 region: CASSRKGTSGGENIQYF. DNA of the CDR3: TGTGCCAGCAGCCGTAAAGGCACTAGCGGGGGGGAAAACATTCAGTACTTC.